One and the same sample provided the 21 T cell receptor beta chains below, sequenced in a study of T cell responses to AZD1222 COVID-19 vaccine. Sequencing was performed with immunoSEQ multiplex PCR; in TCRdb, only in-frame clones are kept and a portion is missing. Among 150,000 to 200,000 clones listed, 80% to 95% were seen once. The source was peripheral blood, collected on day 0 of AZD1222 vaccination. The origin of the receptors is an adult in good health.

The chain couples TRBV18 to TRBJ1-2, with 10 bases matching TRBD1. Germline V gene data show CDR1 as KGHSH and CDR2 as LQKENI. CDR3 length: 14 amino acids. The V segment lost 2 bases and the J segment 6 bases; nucleotides outside the gene matches: 3. The CDR3 DNA follows: TGTGCCAGCTCACCATTGGGGACAGGGGATGGCTACACCTTC. Protein: CASSPLGTGDGYTF.

The CDR3 here is CATGAGIYEQYF. The CDR3 nucleotides are TGTGCCACCGGCGCGGGAATTTACGAGCAGTACTTC. V and J are TRBV19 and TRBJ2-7, with a tentative D call TRBD2 (6 bases). Germline CDR1 reads LNHDA; CDR2 reads SQIVND (reference sequence). This CDR3 has 12 amino acids. V was shortened by 10 bases and J by 4 bases, with 14 bases between the two germline ends.

The V call is TRBV7-9, the J call TRBJ1-2; D unclear. The V end was cut by 4 bases, the J end by 4 bases, with 10 bases between. CDR3 length: 13 residues. Germline assignment: CDR1 SEHNR and CDR2 FQNEAQ (reference sequence). The CDR3 here is CASSYMESYGYTF. The CDR3 DNA reads TGTGCCAGCAGCTATATGGAGAGCTATGGCTACACCTTC.

This clone was counted only a few times. This sequence joins TRBV12-3 or TRBV12-4 and TRBJ1-2; perhaps TRBD1 as D (5 bases). This CDR3 is 13 amino acids long. V was pared by 2 bases and J by 5 bases, with 9 bases between. The CDR3 here is CASSLQGKYGYTF. DNA of the CDR3: TGTGCCAGCAGTTTACAGGGAAAGTATGGCTACACCTTC.

In this sample, this clone turned up once. The gene calls are TRBV29-1 and TRBJ1-2; D is undetermined. This CDR3 spans 14 amino acids. CDR1 and CDR2 (germline): SQVTM, ANQGSEA. V was cut by 4 bases and J by 2 bases, with 14 bases left in between. Here the CDR3 reads CSVVWRGWNYGYTF. The CDR3 DNA follows: TGCAGCGTTGTCTGGCGGGGTTGGAACTATGGCTACACCTTC.

This clone was recorded many times. This chain connects TRBV19 to TRBJ2-1, with 7 bases matching TRBD2. The CDR3 totals 15 residues. V trimming: 1 base; J trimming: 7 bases; junction bases outside the gene matches: 7. CDR1 LNHDA and CDR2 SQIVND come from the germline V gene (reference sequence). The CDR3 DNA reads TGTGCCAGTAGTATAGTGGCGGGAGCTTGGAATGAGCAGTTCTTC. Translated, it gives CASSIVAGAWNEQFF.

This rearrangement joins TRBV19 to TRBJ1-2, with TRBD1 matching over 7 bases. The CDR3 totals 14 residues. Trimming cost V 4 bases and J 4 bases; bases outside gene matches: 6. Per the germline V gene, CDR1 is LNHDA and CDR2 is SQIVND (reference sequence). CDR3 DNA: TGTGCCAGTAGTACGGACAGGATCGGCTATGGCTACACCTTC. Amino acid sequence: CASSTDRIGYGYTF.

This chain links TRBV12-3 or TRBV12-4 with TRBJ2-1; D is undetermined. The CDR3 consists of 13 residues. Trimming left V 3 bases short and J 8 bases short, with 11 bases between. The chain's CDR3 is CASSLGFTDEQFF. In DNA, the CDR3 is TGTGCCAGCAGTTTGGGCTTTACCGATGAGCAGTTCTTC.

The chain employs TRBV5-1 and TRBJ2-3; 14 nucleotides line up with TRBD2. The V segment lost 4 bases and the J segment 6 bases; nucleotides outside the gene matches: 10. Germline loops: CDR1 SGHRS, CDR2 YFSETQ. The CDR3 totals 17 residues. The CDR3 region is CASSQNPGLAGVDTQYF. The CDR3 region has the DNA TGCGCCAGCAGCCAAAACCCGGGACTAGCGGGAGTGGATACGCAGTATTTT.

V usage is TRBV11-2 and J usage is TRBJ1-2, with unresolved D. Trimming left V 1 base short and J 7 bases short, with 10 bases between. Germline loops: CDR1 SGHAT, CDR2 FQNNGV. CDR3 length: 13 residues. CDR3 bases: TGTGCCAGCAGCTTAGGGCAGGCCACTGGCTACACCTTC. Its protein product is CASSLGQATGYTF.

A single count supports this clone. V is TRBV12-5 and J is TRBJ1-5; D unresolved. CDR1 LGHNT and CDR2 FRNRAP come from the germline V gene. There are 14 residues in the CDR3. With 6 bases removed from V and 1 base from J, the gap between germline ends came to 10 bases. For the CDR3, the DNA is TGTGCTAGTGGGGAGGGAGAGAGCAATCAGCCCCAGCATTTT. Translated: CASGEGESNQPQHF.

The J gene is TRBJ1-4, the V gene TRBV18; 9 nucleotides line up with TRBD1. The length of the CDR3 is 14 residues. The germline V gene encodes CDR1 KGHSH and CDR2 LQKENI. V was pared by 3 bases and J by 8 bases, with 4 bases of the junction left unmatched. CDR3 sequence: CASSPRDRAEKLFF. The CDR3 nucleotides read TGTGCCAGCTCACCTCGGGACAGGGCCGAAAAACTGTTTTTT.

V is TRBV7-9 and J is TRBJ1-5; D is uncertain. Germline CDR1 SEHNR, CDR2 FQNEAQ (reference sequence). The CDR3 covers 11 residues. Trimming cost V 8 bases and J 8 bases, with 10 bases left between them. The CDR3 is CASPSREPQHF. The DNA of the CDR3 is TGTGCCAGCCCTTCTCGGGAGCCCCAGCATTTT.

The chain links TRBV6-1 to TRBJ1-4; D is perhaps TRBD1 (5 bases). Germline V gives CDR1 MNHNS, CDR2 SASEGT. Trimming shortened V by 1 base and J by 8 bases, and 14 bases separated the two germline ends. The CDR3 is 15 amino acids. DNA of the CDR3: TGTGCCAGCAGTGAAGATAACGGGGACTTGGAAAAACTGTTTTTT. It translates to CASSEDNGDLEKLFF.

The V call is TRBV5-1, the J call TRBJ1-5, with TRBD1 matching 8 bases. The CDR3 extends over 17 amino acids. In germline, CDR1 is SGHRS, CDR2 YFSETQ. V shed 0 bases, J shed 4 bases, and the junction held 9 bases outside the gene matches. The CDR3 loop is CASSLEWTGKQNQPQHF. The CDR3 DNA is TGCGCCAGCAGCTTGGAGTGGACAGGGAAACAAAATCAGCCCCAGCATTTT.

V gene TRBV2 combines with J gene TRBJ2-1; D remains ambiguous. This CDR3 is built from 13 residues. Trimming took off 7 bases at V and 4 bases at J, with 11 bases between the two ends. Germline CDR1 and CDR2: SNHLY and FYNNEI. The CDR3 DNA reads TGTGCCAGCATATCTGTCCGATACAATGAGCAGTTCTTC. Protein product: CASISVRYNEQFF.

The chain combines TRBV9 with TRBJ2-6; 7 nucleotides line up with TRBD1. The CDR3 is made up of 15 amino acids. Germline CDR1 is SGDLS and CDR2 is YYNGEE. The J segment lost 3 bases and the V segment lost 5 bases, leaving 5 bases of the junction unmatched. For the CDR3, the DNA is TGTGCCAGCAGTCGGACAGGTTATGGGGCCAACGTCCTGACTTTC. The encoded protein is CASSRTGYGANVLTF.

This chain uses TRBV7-9 with TRBJ1-3; TRBD1 is a possible D gene (5 bases). Looked up from germline, CDR1 is SEHNR and CDR2 is FQNEAQ (reference sequence). CDR3 length: 15 amino acids. V was shortened by 2 bases and J by 0 bases, with 8 bases between the two germline ends. The CDR3 DNA follows: TGTGCCAGCAGCTTAACCGGGACCTCTGGAAACACCATATATTTT. As protein: CASSLTGTSGNTIYF.

The chain joins TRBV4-2 to TRBJ1-1; possible D gene TRBD1, 5 bases. The CDR3 runs 16 residues. The germline V gene has CDR1 LGHNA and CDR2 YNFKEQ. The V gene lost 2 bases and the J gene lost 5 bases, with 18 bases spanning the gap. As DNA, the CDR3 is TGTGCCAGCAGCCAAACCGGGGTCGGCTCAGGGACTGAAGCTTTCTTT. Protein sequence: CASSQTGVGSGTEAFF.

This chain connects TRBV7-9 to TRBJ2-3; D is possibly TRBD1 (6 bases). The CDR3 covers 14 residues. V was shortened by 5 bases and J by 1 base, with 10 bases between the two germline ends. Germline CDR1 reads SEHNR; CDR2 reads FQNEAQ (reference sequence). The CDR3 loop reads CASSPRTGTDTQYF. In nucleotides, the CDR3 is TGTGCCAGCAGCCCCAGGACAGGCACAGATACGCAGTATTTT.

J is TRBJ2-1 and V is TRBV6-4, with unresolved D. Germline CDR1 and CDR2: MRHNA and SNTAGT. V gave up 10 bases and J gave up 1 base, with 8 bases separating them. This CDR3 region has 12 residues. The CDR3 here is CATKGSYNEQFF. The CDR3 nucleotides read TGTGCCACCAAAGGGTCCTACAATGAGCAGTTCTTC.